This is a list of T cell receptor beta chains from one sample in a study of T cell repertoires in cytomegalovirus infection. TCRdb called the reads again in MiXCR, with one record for every CDR3 protein. Of some 240,000 distinct CDR3 sequences listed, 17% were seen once; the top ten hold around half. Sequenced input: CD8+ T cells from PBMCs. The receptors come from a human donor in good health (CMV status not recorded). Some clones in this sample may be carry-over from other donors' samples. Each CDR3 is given with its conserved first and last residue. A D gene is named only where the DNA matches it firmly. Size is omitted from some rows. Given values are once, few, many or a class for expanded clones.

TGTGCCAGCTGGGACAGCTCGAACACCGGGGAGCTGTTTTTT,CASWDSSNTGELFF,TRBD1,TRBV6-2/TRBV6-3,many,TRBJ2-2
TGTGCCATCAGTGAGTCGGCCCGGGGAGAAAACACTGAAGCTTTCTTT,CAISESARGENTEAFF,.,TRBV10-3,.,TRBJ1-1
TGTGCCAGCAGTGAAAGCCCGCCCGCGGGATGGTACTTC,CASSESPPAGWYF,.,TRBV2,.,TRBJ2-7
TGCAGTGCGGAGGGGGAAGTTCAGCCCCAGCATTTT,CSAEGEVQPQHF,.,TRBV20-1,few,TRBJ1-5
TGTGCCAGCAGCTTACTCAGGGTTTACAATGAGCAGTTCTTC,CASSLLRVYNEQFF,.,TRBV7-2,many,TRBJ2-1
TGTGCCAGCAGCTTTCCGACAGGGTCTGGCTACACCTTC,CASSFPTGSGYTF,TRBD1,TRBV7-8,many,TRBJ1-2
TGTGCCAGCAGCAAGGTGGGGCACTACAATGAGCAGTTCTTC,CASSKVGHYNEQFF,.,TRBV7-9,many,TRBJ2-1
TGTGCCAGCAGCCGACAGGGTAAGAACACTGAAGCTTTCTTT,CASSRQGKNTEAFF,TRBD1,TRBV7-9,many,TRBJ1-1
TGTGCCAGCACCCCCTACGGGGGAGACTATGGCTACACCTTC,CASTPYGGDYGYTF,.,TRBV7-8,many,TRBJ1-2
TGTGCCAGCAGCCCAGAGGTCCCCTCCGAGGGCACCGGGGAGCTGTTTTTT,CASSPEVPSEGTGELFF,.,TRBV13,.,TRBJ2-2
TGTGCCAGCAGGGACCTAGCGGGGGCGAGCTCCTACAATGAGCAGTTCTTC,CASRDLAGASSYNEQFF,TRBD2,TRBV28,.,TRBJ2-1
TGTGCCAGCAGCCCGGGGCAATTTGGGACTAATGAAAAACTGTTTTTT,CASSPGQFGTNEKLFF,.,TRBV11-2,few,TRBJ1-4
TGTGCCATCAGTGAGTCAAGGACAGTCACCGTCTATGGCTACACCTTC,CAISESRTVTVYGYTF,.,TRBV10-3,.,TRBJ1-2
TGTGCTAGTGGTTTTTATCCGGCGATGGTCACAGATACGCAGTATTTT,CASGFYPAMVTDTQYF,.,TRBV12-5,.,TRBJ2-3
TGTGCCAGCAGCCCTATAGGAACTAGCTCCTACGAGCAGTACTTC,CASSPIGTSSYEQYF,.,TRBV7-2,many,TRBJ2-7
TGTGCCACCAGGAATAAGACTGCCCCCTACGAGCAGTACTTC,CATRNKTAPYEQYF,.,TRBV15,few,TRBJ2-7
TGTGCCAGCAGTTTGGGGGACAGGGGGAATTCACCCCTCCACTTT,CASSLGDRGNSPLHF,TRBD1,TRBV28,many,TRBJ1-6
TGTGCCAGCAGTCCCACCCTTGGGATATACCACGGTCAGAGTTCACCCCTCCACTTT,CASSPTLGIYHGQSSPLHF,.,TRBV6-5,many,TRBJ1-6
TGTGCCAGTTCGGGGTCTAACTACGAGCAGTACTTC,CASSGSNYEQYF,.,TRBV7-9,few,TRBJ2-7
TGTAGCGTTGGAGGGGGGGTCTACGAGCAGTACTTC,CSVGGGVYEQYF,.,TRBV29-1,few,TRBJ2-7
TGTGCCAGTGGAGTCGGGGGCGACTATGGCTACACCTTC,CASGVGGDYGYTF,.,TRBV19,few,TRBJ1-2
TGTGCCAGCAGTTTATCGATGACAGGGAACACTGAAGCTTTCTTT,CASSLSMTGNTEAFF,.,TRBV27,many,TRBJ1-1
TGTGCCAGCAGAGCGCCAGGGGATGGGGATCATGAGACCCAGTACTTC,CASRAPGDGDHETQYF,.,TRBV7-9,.,TRBJ2-5
TGTGCCAGCAGTTTACTCGACGATCCTAACTATGGCTACACCTTC,CASSLLDDPNYGYTF,.,TRBV12-3/TRBV12-4,.,TRBJ1-2
TGTGCCAGCAGTTACTCGAAGGGGGGCGTAGGCACTGAAGCTTTCTTT,CASSYSKGGVGTEAFF,.,TRBV6-5,.,TRBJ1-1
TGCAGCGTAGGTAGGGAGTACACTGAAGCTTTCTTT,CSVGREYTEAFF,.,TRBV29-1,few,TRBJ1-1
TGTGCCAGCAGTCCTGACTTATACACAGATACGCAGTATTTT,CASSPDLYTDTQYF,.,TRBV7-2,many,TRBJ2-3
TGTGCCACCAGCAGAGGTGGGGGGGGCCGTGAGACCCAGTACTTC,CATSRGGGGRETQYF,.,TRBV15,.,TRBJ2-5
TGTGCCAGCAGCGAGTTAGGTCGGGGTATCGACACTGAAGCTTTCTTT,CASSELGRGIDTEAFF,.,TRBV9,few,TRBJ1-1
TGTGCCTGCGGAGGGGGTCTCGACACTGAAGCTTTCTTT,CACGGGLDTEAFF,.,TRBV2,.,TRBJ1-1
TGTGCCAGCAGCGGGGGGGCTAGCGGATGGGAGACCCAGTACTTC,CASSGGASGWETQYF,.,TRBV5-8,once,TRBJ2-5
TGTGCCAGCAGTTTCGGAGCTTTGCGCAATGAGCAGTTCTTC,CASSFGALRNEQFF,.,TRBV6-5,many,TRBJ2-1
TGCAGTGCTAGACGTCTAGCGGGGGTAAACACCGGGGAGCTGTTTTTT,CSARRLAGVNTGELFF,TRBD2,TRBV20-1,.,TRBJ2-2
TGTGCCAGCAGGAACTACAGGGATACCTACAATGAGCAGTTCTTC,CASRNYRDTYNEQFF,.,TRBV7-9,.,TRBJ2-1
TGTGCCAGCAGCTTTTCAGGGGGCAATCAGCCCCAGCATTTT,CASSFSGGNQPQHF,.,TRBV7-9,.,TRBJ1-5
TGTGCCAGCAGCTCGGGACAGGGGATGAAAAGGCTGTTTTTT,CASSSGQGMKRLFF,TRBD1,TRBV7-2,.,TRBJ1-4
TGTGCCAGCAGCCTTGACGGTGGACGAACAAAACTGTTTTTT,CASSLDGGRTKLFF,.,TRBV7-8,many,TRBJ1-4
TGTGCCAGCAGCTTGCTGCTAGCGGGTAGTTGGACCCAGTACTTC,CASSLLLAGSWTQYF,TRBD2,TRBV5-6,.,TRBJ2-5
TGTGCCAGCAGTTACTCGACCCCAAATGGACTAGCGGGGGGGCAGTCCTACGAGCAGTACTTC,CASSYSTPNGLAGGQSYEQYF,TRBD2,TRBV6-5,many,TRBJ2-7
TGCAGCGCTGGCCAAGAGACCCAGTACTTC,CSAGQETQYF,.,TRBV29-1,few,TRBJ2-5
TGTGCCAGCAGCGGCGGACCCGCGGGCACCTACGAGCAGTACTTC,CASSGGPAGTYEQYF,.,TRBV9,once,TRBJ2-7
TGCAGTGCTAGAAATATCCGGGGGGTTTACAATGAGCAGTTCTTC,CSARNIRGVYNEQFF,TRBD2,TRBV20-1,.,TRBJ2-1
TGTGCCAGCAGTGTAGGGCCGGCCTACGAGCAGTACTTC,CASSVGPAYEQYF,.,TRBV28,few,TRBJ2-7
TGTGCCAGCAGTTTAGCCGGAGTGAACACTGAAGCTTTCTTT,CASSLAGVNTEAFF,.,TRBV12-3/TRBV12-4,many,TRBJ1-1
TGTGCCAGCAGTGAATTCTTTTGGGCAGGGGGCACAGATACGCAGTATTTT,CASSEFFWAGGTDTQYF,.,TRBV25-1,few,TRBJ2-3
TGTGCCAGCAGCTTTGGGATAGCGTGGGAAACCCAGTACTTC,CASSFGIAWETQYF,.,TRBV7-8,many,TRBJ2-5
TGTGCCAGCAGCCACATCGCGGGGGCACTCCAAGAGACCCAGTACTTC,CASSHIAGALQETQYF,.,TRBV14,few,TRBJ2-5
TGTGCCAGCAGTTTATCGAGCTGGACAGCGCCAAATACCGGGGAGCTGTTTTTT,CASSLSSWTAPNTGELFF,.,TRBV6-2/TRBV6-3,few,TRBJ2-2
TGTGCCAGCAGCTCCCGAGTCCAGGGGCCCGCCTACGAGCAGTACTTC,CASSSRVQGPAYEQYF,.,TRBV7-2,many,TRBJ2-7
TGTGCCAGCAGCCCGGACAGGGGGGCAGATACGCAGTATTTT,CASSPDRGADTQYF,TRBD1,TRBV7-3,many,TRBJ2-3
TGTGCCAGCAGCCCAGGAGCTGGGACGTACTTC,CASSPGAGTYF,.,TRBV28,many,TRBJ2-7
TGTGCCAGCAGTTCACAACAGGGGAACTATGGCTACACCTTC,CASSSQQGNYGYTF,TRBD1,TRBV27,few,TRBJ1-2
TGTGCCAGCAGAGCACTCAACCCGGGACAAGGTCTCGAGGGACCCTACGAGCAGTACTTC,CASRALNPGQGLEGPYEQYF,.,TRBV2,.,TRBJ2-7
TGTGCCAGCAGCCAGTCCGGGACTATGTTAATTGAGCAGTTCTTC,CASSQSGTMLIEQFF,TRBD2,TRBV4-2,.,TRBJ2-1
TGTGCCAGCAGCTTAGCCGGGGCCGGCTATGGCTACACCTTC,CASSLAGAGYGYTF,.,TRBV7-8,many,TRBJ1-2
TGTGCCAGCAGCTTGTCCGGGACAGGGTACAATGAGCAGTTCTTC,CASSLSGTGYNEQFF,TRBD1,TRBV7-2,many,TRBJ2-1
TGTGCCAGCAGCTTATTAATGGGGGGAAACGAGCAGTACTTC,CASSLLMGGNEQYF,.,TRBV5-5,.,TRBJ2-7
TGTGCCAGCAGCCACCCCGGGACAGGGGGATTGAATGAGCAGTTCTTC,CASSHPGTGGLNEQFF,TRBD1,TRBV7-9,many,TRBJ2-1